One sample yielded the 8 T cell receptor beta chains listed below, sequenced in a study of cytomegalovirus exposure and HLA in healthy donors (dated by TCRdb to about 2017). The library was prepared using the immunoSEQ multiplex PCR assay. The multiplex PCR relied on a mix of 60 forward primers for TCR Vbeta segments and 13 reverse primers for TCR Jbeta segments. TCRdb obtained this table from immuneACCESS and retained in-frame rearrangements with V and J assigned. These tables miss some clones; where compared with another copy, unresolved V genes account for less than half of the shortfall, and the remainder is unexplained. For this sample the table gives roughly 190,000 clones, of which less than 85% were detected only once. About 5% of the sample lies in the top ten. The specimen was PBMCs. These receptors were taken from a man aged 30-40 years in good health and CMV-seropositive.

This chain joins TRBV10-2 and TRBJ2-5; the D gene is possibly TRBD1 (6 bases). The germline V gene encodes CDR1 WSHSY and CDR2 SAAADI. The V and J ends lost 6 bases and 4 bases respectively, with 9 bases between them. CDR3 length: 12 amino acids. The CDR3 DNA reads as TGCGCCAGCAGGACAGGCCGAGAGACCCAGTACTTC. Translation: CASRTGRETQYF.

The rearrangement joins TRBV7-8 to TRBJ2-1; 15 bases are a match to TRBD2. Germline-derived CDR1 and CDR2 are SGHVS and FQNEAQ. V lost 5 bases to trimming and J lost 6 bases; unmatched junction nucleotides: 5. The CDR3 has 16 amino acids. The CDR3 region is CASSRLGLAGGNEQFF. The DNA for the CDR3 is TGTGCCAGCAGCCGCTTGGGACTAGCGGGGGGCAATGAGCAGTTCTTC. Variable domain in full (rest from reference TRBV7-8 and TRBJ2-1): GAGVSQSPRYKVAKRGQDVALRCDPISGHVSLFWYQQALGQGPEFLTYFQNEAQLDKSGLPSDRFFAERPEGSVSTLKIQRTQQEDSAVYLCASSRLGLAGGNEQFFGPGTRLTVL.

The V and J genes are TRBV28 and TRBJ1-4, with D maybe TRBD1 (5 bases). Germline V CDR1 and CDR2: MDHEN, SYDVKM. The V gene lost 1 base and the J gene lost 10 bases, with 13 bases spanning the gap. The CDR3 spans 14 residues. The CDR3 region is CASSLSGGNAKLFF. CDR3 sequence (DNA): TGTGCCAGCAGTTTATCCGGGGGGAACGCAAAACTGTTTTTT.

This clone was observed a single time. The chain recombines TRBV27 with TRBJ2-1; 8 nucleotides agree with TRBD2. This CDR3 comprises 15 residues. V lost 6 bases to trimming and J lost 4 bases; unmatched junction nucleotides: 8. Per germline, CDR1 MNHEY and CDR2 SMNVEV (reference sequence). CDR3 nucleotide sequence: TGTGCCAGCAGGTTGGGAGCGGGGGCGTACAATGAGCAGTTCTTC. The encoded protein is CASRLGAGAYNEQFF.

About this clone itself: At one of its ends the junction is not consistent with the germline gene, which may arise from a read error. The chain employs TRBV7-9 and TRBJ2-3, with TRBD1 matching 7 bases. The CDR3 covers 17 residues. Germline lookup yields CDR1 SEHNR and CDR2 FQNEAQ (reference sequence). The CDR3 nucleotides read TGTTCCAGCAGGGCCCAGGGGGACCCCCGAAGGGTGGATACGCAGTATTTT. Its translation: CSSRAQGDPRRVDTQYF.

This CDR3 is CASSPGTEYNEQFF. The CDR3, as DNA: TGTGCCAGCAGCCCCGGGACAGAATACAATGAGCAGTTCTTC. The V gene is TRBV7-8, the J gene TRBJ2-1, with TRBD1 matching over 7 bases. Unmatched junction bases numbered 5, after V lost 5 bases and J lost 4 bases. The CDR3 contains 14 residues. Germline V gene sequence: CDR1 SGHVS, CDR2 FQNEAQ.

The rearrangement uses TRBV19 and TRBJ1-6, with a possible D match to TRBD1 (6 bases). Germline CDR1 is LNHDA and CDR2 is SQIVND (reference sequence). The CDR3 loop spans 14 amino acids. Trimming cost V 5 bases and J 10 bases, with 15 bases left between them. CDR3: CASSLGGAESPLHF. The CDR3 coding sequence is TGTGCCAGTAGTCTTGGGGGGGCGGAATCACCCCTCCACTTT.

In its sample, this clone was seen once. The chain joins TRBV30 to TRBJ1-1, with 10 bases fitting TRBD1. V shed 1 base and J 8 bases; nucleotides not matched to a gene: 1. CDR3 size: 12 residues. The germline CDR1 and CDR2 sequences are GTSNPN and SVGIG (reference sequence). This CDR3 is CAWSGTGGEAFF. The CDR3 DNA reads as TGTGCCTGGAGTGGGACAGGGGGGGAAGCTTTCTTT.